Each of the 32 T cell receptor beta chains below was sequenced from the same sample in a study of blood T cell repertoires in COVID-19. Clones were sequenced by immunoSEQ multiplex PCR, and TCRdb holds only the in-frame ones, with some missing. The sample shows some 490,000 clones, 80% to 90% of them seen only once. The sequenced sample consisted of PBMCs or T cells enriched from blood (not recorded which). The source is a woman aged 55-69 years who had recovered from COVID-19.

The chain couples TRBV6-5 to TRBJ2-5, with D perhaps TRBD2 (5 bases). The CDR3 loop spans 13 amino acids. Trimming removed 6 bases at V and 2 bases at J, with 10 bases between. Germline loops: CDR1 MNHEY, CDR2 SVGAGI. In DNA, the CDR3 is TGTGCCAGCAGCCGGGGAAGTCAAGAGACCCAGTACTTC. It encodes CASSRGSQETQYF.

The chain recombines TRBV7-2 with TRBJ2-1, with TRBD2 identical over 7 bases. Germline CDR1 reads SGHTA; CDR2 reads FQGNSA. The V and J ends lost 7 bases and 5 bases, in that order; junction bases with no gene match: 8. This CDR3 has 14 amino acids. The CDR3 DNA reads TGTGCCAGCAAACGTGGGACTACCCACAATGAGCAGTTCTTC. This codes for CASKRGTTHNEQFF.

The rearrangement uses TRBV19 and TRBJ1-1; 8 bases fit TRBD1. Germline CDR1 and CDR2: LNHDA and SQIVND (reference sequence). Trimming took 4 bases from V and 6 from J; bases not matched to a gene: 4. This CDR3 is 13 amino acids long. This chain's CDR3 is CASSTRTGPEAFF. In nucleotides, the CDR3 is TGTGCCAGTAGTACCCGGACAGGGCCTGAAGCTTTCTTT.

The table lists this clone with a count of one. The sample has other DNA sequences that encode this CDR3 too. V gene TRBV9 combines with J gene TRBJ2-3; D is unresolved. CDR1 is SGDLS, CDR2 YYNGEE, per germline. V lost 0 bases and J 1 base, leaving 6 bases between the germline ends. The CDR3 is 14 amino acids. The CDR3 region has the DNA TGTGCCAGCAGCGTAGTAGCAGGCACAGATACGCAGTATTTT. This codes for CASSVVAGTDTQYF.

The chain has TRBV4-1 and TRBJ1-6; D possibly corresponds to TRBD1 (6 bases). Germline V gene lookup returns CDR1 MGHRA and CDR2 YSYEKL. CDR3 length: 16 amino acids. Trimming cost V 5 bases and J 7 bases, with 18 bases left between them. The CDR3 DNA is TGCGCCAGCAGCGGATTCTGGACAGCGGCCAATTCACCCCTCCACTTT. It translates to CASSGFWTAANSPLHF.

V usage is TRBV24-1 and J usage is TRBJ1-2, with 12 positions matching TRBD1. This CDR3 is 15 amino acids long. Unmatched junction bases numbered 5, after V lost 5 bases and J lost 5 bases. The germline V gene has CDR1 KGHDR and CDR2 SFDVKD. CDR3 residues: CATSAGDRGQYGYTF. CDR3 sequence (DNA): TGTGCCACCAGTGCTGGGGACAGGGGGCAATATGGCTACACCTTC.

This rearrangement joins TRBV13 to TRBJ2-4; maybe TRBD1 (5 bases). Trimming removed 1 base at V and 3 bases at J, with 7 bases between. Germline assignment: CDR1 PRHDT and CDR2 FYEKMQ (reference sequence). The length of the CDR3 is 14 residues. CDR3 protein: CASSLADSKNIQYF. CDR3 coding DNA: TGTGCCAGCAGCTTAGCCGACAGCAAAAACATTCAGTACTTC.

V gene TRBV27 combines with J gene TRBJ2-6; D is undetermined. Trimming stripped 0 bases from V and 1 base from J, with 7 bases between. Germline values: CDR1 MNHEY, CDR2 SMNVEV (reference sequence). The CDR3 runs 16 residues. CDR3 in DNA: TGTGCCAGCAGTTTATCGCGGCCATCTGGGGCCAACGTCCTGACTTTC. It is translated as CASSLSRPSGANVLTF.

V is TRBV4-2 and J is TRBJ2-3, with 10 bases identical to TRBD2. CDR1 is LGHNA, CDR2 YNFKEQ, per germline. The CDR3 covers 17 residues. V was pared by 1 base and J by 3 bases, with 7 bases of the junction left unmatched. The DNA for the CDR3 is TGTGCCAGCAGCCAAGCGGCTAGCGGGGGCCAAACAGATACGCAGTATTTT. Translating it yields CASSQAASGGQTDTQYF.

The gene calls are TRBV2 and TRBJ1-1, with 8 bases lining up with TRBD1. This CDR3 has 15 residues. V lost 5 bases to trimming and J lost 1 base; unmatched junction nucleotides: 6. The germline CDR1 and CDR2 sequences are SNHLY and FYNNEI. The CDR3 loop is CASSLQGVGNTEAFF. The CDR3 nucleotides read TGTGCCAGCAGTTTACAGGGGGTTGGGAACACTGAAGCTTTCTTT.

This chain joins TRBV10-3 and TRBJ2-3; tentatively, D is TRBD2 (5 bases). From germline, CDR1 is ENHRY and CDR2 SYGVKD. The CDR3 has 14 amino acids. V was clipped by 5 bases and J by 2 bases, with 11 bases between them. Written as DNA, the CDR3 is TGTGCCATCAGTAAAGGACTGGCCACAGATACGCAGTATTTT. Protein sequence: CAISKGLATDTQYF.

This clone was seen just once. As DNA, the CDR3 is TGTGCCAGCACCATGACAGGGGGCTATGATAACTATGGCTACACCTTC. This codes for CASTMTGGYDNYGYTF. The chain couples TRBV2 to TRBJ1-2, with TRBD1 matching 10 bases. V was clipped by 7 bases and J by 1 base; unmatched bases: 9. This CDR3 contains 16 residues. The germline V gene encodes CDR1 SNHLY and CDR2 FYNNEI.

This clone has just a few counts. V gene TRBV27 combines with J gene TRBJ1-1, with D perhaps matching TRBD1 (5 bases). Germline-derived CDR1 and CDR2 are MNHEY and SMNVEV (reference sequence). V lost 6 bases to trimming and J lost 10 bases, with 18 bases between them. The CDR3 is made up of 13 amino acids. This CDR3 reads CASSKRGEGRAFF. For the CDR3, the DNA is TGTGCCAGCAGCAAGCGCGGGGAGGGGAGAGCTTTCTTT.

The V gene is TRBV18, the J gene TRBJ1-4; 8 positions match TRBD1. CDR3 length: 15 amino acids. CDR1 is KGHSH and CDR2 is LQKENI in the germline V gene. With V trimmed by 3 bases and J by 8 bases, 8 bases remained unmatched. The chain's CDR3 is CASSPPRQGNEKLFF. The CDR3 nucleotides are TGTGCCAGCTCACCGCCAAGACAGGGGAACGAAAAACTGTTTTTT.

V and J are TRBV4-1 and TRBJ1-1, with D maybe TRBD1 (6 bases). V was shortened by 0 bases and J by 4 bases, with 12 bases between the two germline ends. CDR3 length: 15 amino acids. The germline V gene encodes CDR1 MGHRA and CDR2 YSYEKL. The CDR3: CASSQEQGLATEAFF. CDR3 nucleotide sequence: TGCGCCAGCAGCCAAGAACAGGGCCTAGCCACTGAAGCTTTCTTT.

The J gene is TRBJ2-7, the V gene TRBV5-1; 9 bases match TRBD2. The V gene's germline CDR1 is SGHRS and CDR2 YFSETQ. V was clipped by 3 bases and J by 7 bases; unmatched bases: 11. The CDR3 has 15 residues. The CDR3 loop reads CASSSLASGVEEQYF. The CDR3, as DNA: TGCGCCAGCAGCTCCCTGGCTAGCGGGGTGGAAGAGCAGTACTTC.

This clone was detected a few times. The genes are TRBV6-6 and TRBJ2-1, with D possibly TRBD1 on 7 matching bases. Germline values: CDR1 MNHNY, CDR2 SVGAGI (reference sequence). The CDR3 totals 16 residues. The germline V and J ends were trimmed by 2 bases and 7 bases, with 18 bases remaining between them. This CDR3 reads CASSYRQGGSGNEQFF. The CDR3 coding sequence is TGTGCCAGCAGTTACCGTCAGGGGGGTAGTGGGAATGAGCAGTTCTTC.

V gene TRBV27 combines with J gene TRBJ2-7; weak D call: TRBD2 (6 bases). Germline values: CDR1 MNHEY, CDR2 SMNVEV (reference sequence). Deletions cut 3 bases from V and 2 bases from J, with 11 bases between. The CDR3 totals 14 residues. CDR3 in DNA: TGTGCCAGCAGTTTTTTTCCGGGGGCCTACGAGCAGTACTTC. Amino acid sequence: CASSFFPGAYEQYF.

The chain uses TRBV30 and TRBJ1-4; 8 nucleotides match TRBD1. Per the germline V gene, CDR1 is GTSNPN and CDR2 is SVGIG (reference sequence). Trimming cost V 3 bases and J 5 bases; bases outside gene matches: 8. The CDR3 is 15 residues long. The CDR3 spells CAWRRGGDRNEKLFF. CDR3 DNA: TGTGCCTGGAGACGTGGGGGGGACAGGAATGAAAAACTGTTTTTT.

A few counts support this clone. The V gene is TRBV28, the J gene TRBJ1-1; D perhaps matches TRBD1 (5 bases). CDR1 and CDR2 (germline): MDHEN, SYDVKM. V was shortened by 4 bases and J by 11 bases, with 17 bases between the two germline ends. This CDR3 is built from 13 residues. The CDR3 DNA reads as TGTGCCAGCAGTTCCTCAAGGGGCAGTGTCGCTTTCTTT. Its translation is CASSSSRGSVAFF.

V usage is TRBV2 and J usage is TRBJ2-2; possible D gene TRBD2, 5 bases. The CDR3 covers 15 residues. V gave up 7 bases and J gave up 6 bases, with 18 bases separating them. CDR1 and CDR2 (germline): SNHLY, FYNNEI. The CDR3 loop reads CASNPGGSRSGELFF. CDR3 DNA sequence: TGTGCCAGCAATCCGGGCGGGTCCCGATCCGGGGAGCTGTTTTTT.

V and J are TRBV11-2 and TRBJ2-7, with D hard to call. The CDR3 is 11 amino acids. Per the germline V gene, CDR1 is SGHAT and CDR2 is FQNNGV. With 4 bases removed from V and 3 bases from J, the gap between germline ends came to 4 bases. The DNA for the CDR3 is TGTGCCAGCAGCTCCAGCTACGAGCAGTACGTC. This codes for CASSSSYEQYV.

The CDR3 bases are TGTGCCAGCAGTTCCAAAGCCAGGACAGTTAGCAATCAGCCCCAGCATTTT. Translation gives CASSSKARTVSNQPQHF. This rearrangement joins TRBV6-2 or TRBV6-3 to TRBJ1-5, with D perhaps matching TRBD1 (6 bases). The germline V gene encodes CDR1 MNHEY and CDR2 SVGEGT. Trimming took 4 bases from V and 0 from J, leaving 16 bases between them. This CDR3 is built from 17 residues.

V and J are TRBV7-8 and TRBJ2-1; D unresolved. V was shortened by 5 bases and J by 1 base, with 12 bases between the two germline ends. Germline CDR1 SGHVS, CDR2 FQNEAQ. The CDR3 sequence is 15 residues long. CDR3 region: CASSPRSGSYNEQFF. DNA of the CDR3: TGTGCCAGCAGCCCACGGTCGGGTTCCTACAATGAGCAGTTCTTC. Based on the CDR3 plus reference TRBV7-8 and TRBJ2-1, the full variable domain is GAGVSQSPRYKVAKRGQDVALRCDPISGHVSLFWYQQALGQGPEFLTYFQNEAQLDKSGLPSDRFFAERPEGSVSTLKIQRTQQEDSAVYLCASSPRSGSYNEQFFGPGTRLTVL.

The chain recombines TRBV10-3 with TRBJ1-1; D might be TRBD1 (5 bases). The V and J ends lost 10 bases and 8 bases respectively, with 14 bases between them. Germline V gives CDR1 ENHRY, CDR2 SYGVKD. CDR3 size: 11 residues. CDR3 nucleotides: TGTGCCACAACAGGTGACCACGAAGCTTTCTTT. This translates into CATTGDHEAFF.

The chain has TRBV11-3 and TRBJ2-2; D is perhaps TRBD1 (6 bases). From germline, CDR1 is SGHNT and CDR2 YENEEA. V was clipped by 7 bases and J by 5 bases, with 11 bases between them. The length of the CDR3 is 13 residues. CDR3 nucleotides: TGTGCCAGCACCAAGAGGGGGACCGGGGAGCTGTTTTTT. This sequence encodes CASTKRGTGELFF.

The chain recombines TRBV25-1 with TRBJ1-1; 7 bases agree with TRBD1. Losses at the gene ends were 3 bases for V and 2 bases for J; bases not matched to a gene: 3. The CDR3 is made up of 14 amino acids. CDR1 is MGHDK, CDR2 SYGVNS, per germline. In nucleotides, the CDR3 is TGTGCCAGCAGTGAGAGGACAGGCAACACTGAAGCTTTCTTT. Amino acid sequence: CASSERTGNTEAFF.

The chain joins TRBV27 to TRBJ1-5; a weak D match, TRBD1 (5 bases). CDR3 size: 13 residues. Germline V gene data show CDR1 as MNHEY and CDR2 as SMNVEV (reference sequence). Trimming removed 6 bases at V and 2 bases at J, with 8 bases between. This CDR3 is CASRGQRNQPQHF. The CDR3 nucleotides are TGTGCCAGCAGGGGGCAGCGCAATCAGCCCCAGCATTTT.

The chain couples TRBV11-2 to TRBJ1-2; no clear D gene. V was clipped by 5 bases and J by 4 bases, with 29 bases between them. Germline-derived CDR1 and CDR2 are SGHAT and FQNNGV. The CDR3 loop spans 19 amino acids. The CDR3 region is CASSLYPKPSSQLFYGYTF. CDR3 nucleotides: TGTGCCAGCAGCCTTTACCCCAAGCCCAGTTCCCAACTATTCTATGGCTACACCTTC.

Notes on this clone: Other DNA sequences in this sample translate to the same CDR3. The CDR3 nucleotides read TGTGCCAGCAGCTTAGCCGGGACAGGGGAGGGACAGCCCCAGCATTTT. Its protein is CASSLAGTGEGQPQHF. This chain joins TRBV7-2 and TRBJ1-5, with 10 bases fitting TRBD1. The CDR3 totals 16 residues. The junction had 6 bases not matched to a gene; V was cut back by 0 bases and J by 7 bases. Germline assignment: CDR1 SGHTA and CDR2 FQGNSA.

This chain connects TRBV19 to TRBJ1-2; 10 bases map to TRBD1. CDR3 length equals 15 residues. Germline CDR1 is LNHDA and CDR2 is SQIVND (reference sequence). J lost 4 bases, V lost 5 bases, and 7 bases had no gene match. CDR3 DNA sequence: TGTGCCAGTAGTCCTCGGACAGGGGGGAGCTATGGCTACACCTTC. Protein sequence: CASSPRTGGSYGYTF. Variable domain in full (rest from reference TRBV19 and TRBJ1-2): DGGITQSPKYLFRKEGQNVTLSCEQNLNHDAMYWYRQDPGQGLRLIYYSQIVNDFQKGDIAEGYSVSREKKESFPLTVTSAQKNPTAFYLCASSPRTGGSYGYTFGSGTRLTVV.

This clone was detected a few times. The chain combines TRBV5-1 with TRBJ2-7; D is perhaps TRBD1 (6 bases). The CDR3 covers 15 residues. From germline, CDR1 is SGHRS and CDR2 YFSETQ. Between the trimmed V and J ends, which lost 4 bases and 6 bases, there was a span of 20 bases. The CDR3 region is CASSDPKTGGTEQYF. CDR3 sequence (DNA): TGCGCCAGCAGCGACCCTAAGACAGGCGGTACCGAGCAGTACTTC.